The source of this TCR beta chain is a study of T cells in Graves' hyperthyroidism and ophthalmopathy. Study in general: Peripheral blood was obtained at initial diagnosis, preceding any treatment.

Overall study findings and caveats: Among clonotypes expanded in thyroid above 0.001, most were also found in blood.

The germline gives CDR1 MNHEY, CDR2 SVGAGI. V shed 2 bases, J shed 7 bases, and the junction held 6 bases outside the gene matches. This CDR3 region has 16 residues. At least 3 on the Clinical Activity Score was recorded for ophthalmopathy patients, who also had NOSPECS grade at least 4 and duration under 3 months. Patients were excluded because of uncontrolled infection, other autoimmune disease, pregnancy or lactation. As for this clonotype: Its specificity is unknown.

Amplified TCR beta CDR3 regions derived from RNA transcripts. Carried out on the TCR CDR3, a first-round RT-PCR used the HTBI primer set. TCRdb passed the multiplex PCR reads through MiXCR, listing each CDR3 protein once. The sample has nearly 600,000 distinct CDR3 sequences; 14% are singletons. The genes are TRBV6-5 and TRBJ2-1; TRBD2 matches at 12 bases. The source material was blood. This clonotype was obtained from a woman between 18 and 29 years old with Graves' ophthalmopathy. The CDR3 sequence is CASSYASSGRGNEQFF. CDR3 nucleotides: TGTGCCAGCAGTTACGCCTCTAGCGGGAGGGGGAATGAGCAGTTCTTC.